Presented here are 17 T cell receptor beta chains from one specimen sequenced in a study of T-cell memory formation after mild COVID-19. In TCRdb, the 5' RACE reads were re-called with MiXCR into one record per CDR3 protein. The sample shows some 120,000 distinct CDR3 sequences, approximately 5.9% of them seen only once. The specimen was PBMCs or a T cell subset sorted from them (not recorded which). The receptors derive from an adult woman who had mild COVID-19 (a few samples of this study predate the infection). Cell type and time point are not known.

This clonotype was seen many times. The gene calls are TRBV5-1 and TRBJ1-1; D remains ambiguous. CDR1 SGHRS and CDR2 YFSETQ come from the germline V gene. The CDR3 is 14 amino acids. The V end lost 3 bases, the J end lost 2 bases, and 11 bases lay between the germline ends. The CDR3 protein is CASSYSEVNTEAFF. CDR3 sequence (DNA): TGCGCCAGCAGCTATTCAGAGGTTAACACTGAAGCTTTCTTT.

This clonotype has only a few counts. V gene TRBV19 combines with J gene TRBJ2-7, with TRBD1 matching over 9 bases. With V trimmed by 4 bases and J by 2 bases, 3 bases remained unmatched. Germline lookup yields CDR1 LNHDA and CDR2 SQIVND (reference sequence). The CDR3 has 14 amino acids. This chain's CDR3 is CASSTGQGPYEQYF. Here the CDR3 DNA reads TGTGCCAGTAGTACCGGACAGGGGCCCTACGAGCAGTACTTC.

The CDR3 spells CASSLDLNYGYTF. As DNA, the CDR3 is TGTGCCAGCAGCTTAGACCTAAACTATGGCTACACCTTC. The chain links TRBV7-2 to TRBJ1-2; D remains unclear. This CDR3 is 13 amino acids long. Germline CDR1 SGHTA, CDR2 FQGNSA. Trimming stripped 1 base from V and 2 bases from J, with 5 bases between.

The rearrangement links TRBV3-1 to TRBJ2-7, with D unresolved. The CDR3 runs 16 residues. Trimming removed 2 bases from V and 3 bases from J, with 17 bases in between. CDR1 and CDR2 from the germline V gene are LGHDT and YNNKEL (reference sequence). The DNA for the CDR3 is TGTGCCAGCAGCCAACGAGGTGGTGGCAGGAACTACGAGCAGTACTTC. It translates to CASSQRGGGRNYEQYF.

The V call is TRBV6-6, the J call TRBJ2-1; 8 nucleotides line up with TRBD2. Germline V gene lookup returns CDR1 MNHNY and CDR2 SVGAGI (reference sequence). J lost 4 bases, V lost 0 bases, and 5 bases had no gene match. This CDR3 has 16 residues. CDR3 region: CASSYSAGGPYNEQFF. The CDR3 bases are TGTGCCAGCAGTTACTCTGCGGGGGGTCCTTACAATGAGCAGTTCTTC.

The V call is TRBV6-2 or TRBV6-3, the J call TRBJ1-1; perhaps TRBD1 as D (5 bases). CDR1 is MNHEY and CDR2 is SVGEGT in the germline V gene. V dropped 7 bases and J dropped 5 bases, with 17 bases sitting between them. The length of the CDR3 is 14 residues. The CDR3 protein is CASIEWGSRTEAFF. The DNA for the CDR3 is TGTGCCAGCATAGAGTGGGGGAGTAGGACTGAAGCTTTCTTT.

The CDR3 DNA reads as TGCGCCAGCAGCCGACAGGGTGGGGGTCTCTACAATGAGCAGTTCTTC. It yields the protein CASSRQGGGLYNEQFF. The chain has TRBV5-1 and TRBJ2-1; 7 bases line up with TRBD1. There are 16 residues in the CDR3. The germline V gene has CDR1 SGHRS and CDR2 YFSETQ. V was clipped by 4 bases and J by 3 bases; unmatched bases: 10. Based on the CDR3 plus reference TRBV5-1 and TRBJ2-1, the full variable domain is KAGVTQTPRYLIKTRGQQVTLSCSPISGHRSVSWYQQTPGQGLQFLFEYFSETQRNKGNFPGRFSGRQFSNSRSEMNVSTLELGDSALYLCASSRQGGGLYNEQFFGPGTRLTVL.

CDR3 sequence reads: CSAGIRVDKLFF. The CDR3 DNA sequence: TGCAGTGCTGGGATTCGGGTCGATAAACTGTTTTTT. This rearrangement joins TRBV20-1 to TRBJ1-4; no clear D. The CDR3 extends over 12 amino acids. Trimming took off 5 bases at V and 11 bases at J, with 15 bases between the two ends. Per germline, CDR1 DFQATT and CDR2 SNEGSKA (reference sequence).

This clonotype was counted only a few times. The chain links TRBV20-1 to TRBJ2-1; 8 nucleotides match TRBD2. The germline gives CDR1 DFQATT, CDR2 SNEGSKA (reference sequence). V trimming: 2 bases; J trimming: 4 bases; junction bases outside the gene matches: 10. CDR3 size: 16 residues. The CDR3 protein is CSARRSGRIIYNEQFF. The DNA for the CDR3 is TGCAGTGCTAGACGAAGCGGGAGAATTATTTACAATGAGCAGTTCTTC.

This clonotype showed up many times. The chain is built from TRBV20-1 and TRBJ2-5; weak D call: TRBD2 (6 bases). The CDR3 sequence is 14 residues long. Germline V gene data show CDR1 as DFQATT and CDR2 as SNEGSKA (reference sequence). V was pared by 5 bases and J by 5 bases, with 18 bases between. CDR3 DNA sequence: TGCAGTGCTGCCCGGACGGGACTGGCCGAGACCCAGTACTTC. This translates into CSAARTGLAETQYF.

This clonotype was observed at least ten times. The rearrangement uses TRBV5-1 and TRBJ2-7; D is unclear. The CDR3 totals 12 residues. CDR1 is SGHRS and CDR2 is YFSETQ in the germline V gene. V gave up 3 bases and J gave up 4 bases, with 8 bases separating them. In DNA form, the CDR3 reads TGCGCCAGCAGCTCACAGCAGTACGAGCAGTACTTC. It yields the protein CASSSQQYEQYF.

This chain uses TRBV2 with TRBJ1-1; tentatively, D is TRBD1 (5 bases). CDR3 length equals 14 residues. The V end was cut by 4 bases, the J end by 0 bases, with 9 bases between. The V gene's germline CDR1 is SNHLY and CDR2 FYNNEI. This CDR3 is CASSGGRVNTEAFF. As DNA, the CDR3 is TGTGCCAGCAGTGGGGGCAGGGTGAACACTGAAGCTTTCTTT.

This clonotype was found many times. The CDR3 reads CASSQAGTSGYNEQFF. The CDR3 region has the DNA TGCGCCAGCAGCCAAGCCGGGACTAGCGGTTACAATGAGCAGTTCTTC. The V and J genes are TRBV4-1 and TRBJ2-1, with 11 bases aligning to TRBD2. Germline assignment: CDR1 MGHRA and CDR2 YSYEKL. J lost 4 bases, V lost 1 base, and 3 bases had no gene match. This CDR3 region has 16 residues.

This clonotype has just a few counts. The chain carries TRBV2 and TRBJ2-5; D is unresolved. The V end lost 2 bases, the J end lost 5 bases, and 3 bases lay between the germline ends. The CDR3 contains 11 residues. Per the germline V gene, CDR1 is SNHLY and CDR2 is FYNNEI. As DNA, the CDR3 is TGTGCCAGCAGTGAATTGGAGACCCAGTACTTC. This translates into CASSELETQYF. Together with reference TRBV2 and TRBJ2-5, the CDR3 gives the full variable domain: EPEVTQTPSHQVTQMGQEVILRCVPISNHLYFYWYRQILGQKVEFLVSFYNNEISEKSEIFDDQFSVERPDGSNFTLKIRSTKLEDSAMYFCASSELETQYFGPGTRLLVL.

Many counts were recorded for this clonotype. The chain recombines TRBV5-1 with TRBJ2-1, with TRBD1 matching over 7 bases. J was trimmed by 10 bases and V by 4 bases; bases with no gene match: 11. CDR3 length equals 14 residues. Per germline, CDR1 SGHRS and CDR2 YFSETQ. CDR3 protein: CASSRGTDVREQFF. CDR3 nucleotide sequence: TGCGCCAGCAGCCGAGGGACAGACGTCCGCGAGCAGTTCTTC.

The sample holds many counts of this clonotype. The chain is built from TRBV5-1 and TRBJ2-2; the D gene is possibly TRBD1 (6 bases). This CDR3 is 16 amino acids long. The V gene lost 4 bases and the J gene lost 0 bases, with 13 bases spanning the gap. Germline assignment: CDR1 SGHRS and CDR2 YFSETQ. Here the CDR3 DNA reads TGCGCCAGCAGCCTGGGGACAATTGCGAACACCGGGGAGCTGTTTTTT. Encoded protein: CASSLGTIANTGELFF. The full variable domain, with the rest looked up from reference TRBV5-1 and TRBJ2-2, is KAGVTQTPRYLIKTRGQQVTLSCSPISGHRSVSWYQQTPGQGLQFLFEYFSETQRNKGNFPGRFSGRQFSNSRSEMNVSTLELGDSALYLCASSLGTIANTGELFFGEGSRLTVL.

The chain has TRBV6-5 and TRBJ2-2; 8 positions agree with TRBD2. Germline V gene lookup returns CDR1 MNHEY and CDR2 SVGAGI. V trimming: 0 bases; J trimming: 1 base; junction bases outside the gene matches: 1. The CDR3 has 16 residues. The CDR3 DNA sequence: TGTGCCAGCAGTTACTCGGGACTAGTGAACACCGGGGAGCTGTTTTTT. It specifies CASSYSGLVNTGELFF.